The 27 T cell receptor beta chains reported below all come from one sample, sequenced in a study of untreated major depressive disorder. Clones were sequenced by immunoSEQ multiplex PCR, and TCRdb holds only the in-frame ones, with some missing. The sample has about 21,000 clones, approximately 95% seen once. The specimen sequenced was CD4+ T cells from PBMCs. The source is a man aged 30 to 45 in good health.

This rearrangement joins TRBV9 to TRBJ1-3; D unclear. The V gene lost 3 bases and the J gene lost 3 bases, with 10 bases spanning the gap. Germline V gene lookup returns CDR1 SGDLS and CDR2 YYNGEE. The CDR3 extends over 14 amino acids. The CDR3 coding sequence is TGTGCCAGCAGCGCCGGGTGGGGTGGAAACACCATATATTTT. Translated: CASSAGWGGNTIYF.

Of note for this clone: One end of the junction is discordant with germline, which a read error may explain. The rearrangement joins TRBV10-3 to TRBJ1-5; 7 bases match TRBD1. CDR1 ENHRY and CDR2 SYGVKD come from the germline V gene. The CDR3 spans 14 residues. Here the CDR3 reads CAISPGQSNQLQHF. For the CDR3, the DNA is TGTGCCATCAGTCCGGGACAGAGTAATCAGCTCCAGCATTTT.

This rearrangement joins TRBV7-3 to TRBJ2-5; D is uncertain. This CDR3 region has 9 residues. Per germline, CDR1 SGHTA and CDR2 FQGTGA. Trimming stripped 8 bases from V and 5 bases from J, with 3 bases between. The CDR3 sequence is CASGETQYF. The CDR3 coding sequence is TGTGCCAGCGGGGAGACCCAGTACTTC.

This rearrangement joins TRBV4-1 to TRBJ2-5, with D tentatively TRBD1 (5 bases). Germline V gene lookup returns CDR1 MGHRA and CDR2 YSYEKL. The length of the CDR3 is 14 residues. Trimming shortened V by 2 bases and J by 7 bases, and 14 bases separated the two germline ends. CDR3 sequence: CASSQRTPLGTQYF. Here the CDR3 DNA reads TGCGCCAGCAGCCAAAGGACACCCCTCGGGACCCAGTACTTC.

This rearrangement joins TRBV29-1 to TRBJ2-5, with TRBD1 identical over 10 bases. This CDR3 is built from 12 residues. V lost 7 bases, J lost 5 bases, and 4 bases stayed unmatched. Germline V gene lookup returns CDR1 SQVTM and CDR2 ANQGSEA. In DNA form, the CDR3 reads TGCAGCGCCAGACAGGGGGCGGAGACCCAGTACTTC. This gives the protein CSARQGAETQYF. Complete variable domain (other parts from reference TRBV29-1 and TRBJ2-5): SAVISQKPSRDICQRGTSLTIQCQVDSQVTMMFWYRQQPGQSLTLIATANQGSEATYESGFVIDKFPISRPNLTFSTLTVSNMSPEDSSIYLCSARQGAETQYFGPGTRLLVL.

The CDR3 reads CASSSSGQHTEAFF. CDR3 in DNA: TGCGCCAGCAGCTCATCCGGACAGCACACTGAAGCTTTCTTT. The rearrangement uses TRBV5-1 and TRBJ1-1; TRBD1 is a possible D gene (6 bases). Trimming left V 3 bases short and J 3 bases short, with 12 bases between. The CDR3 loop spans 14 amino acids. The germline V gene encodes CDR1 SGHRS and CDR2 YFSETQ.

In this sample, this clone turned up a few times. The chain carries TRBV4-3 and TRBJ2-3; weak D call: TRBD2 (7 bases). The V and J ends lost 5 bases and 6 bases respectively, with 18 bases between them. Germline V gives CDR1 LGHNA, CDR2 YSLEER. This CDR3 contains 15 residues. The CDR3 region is CASSGSAGRGDTQYF. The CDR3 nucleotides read TGCGCCAGCAGCGGATCAGCGGGGAGGGGGGATACGCAGTATTTT.

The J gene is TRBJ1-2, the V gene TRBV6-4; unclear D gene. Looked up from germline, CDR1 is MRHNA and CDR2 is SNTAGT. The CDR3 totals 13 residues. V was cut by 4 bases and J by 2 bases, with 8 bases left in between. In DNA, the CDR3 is TGTGCCAGCAGTGGATCCGACAACTATGGCTACACCTTC. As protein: CASSGSDNYGYTF.

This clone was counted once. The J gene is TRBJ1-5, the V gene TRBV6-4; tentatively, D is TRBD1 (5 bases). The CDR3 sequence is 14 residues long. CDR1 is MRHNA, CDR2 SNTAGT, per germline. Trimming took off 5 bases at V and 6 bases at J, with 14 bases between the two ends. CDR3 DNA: TGTGCCAGCAGTCCGGGGGGTGGCGGTCAGCCCCAGCATTTT. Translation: CASSPGGGGQPQHF.

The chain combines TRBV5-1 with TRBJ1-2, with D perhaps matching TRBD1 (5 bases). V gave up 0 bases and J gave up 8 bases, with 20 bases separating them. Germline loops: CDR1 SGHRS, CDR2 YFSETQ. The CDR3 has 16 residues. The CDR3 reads CASSLGRAMERRGYTF. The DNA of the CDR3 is TGCGCCAGCAGCTTGGGCAGGGCGATGGAGCGTCGCGGCTACACCTTC.

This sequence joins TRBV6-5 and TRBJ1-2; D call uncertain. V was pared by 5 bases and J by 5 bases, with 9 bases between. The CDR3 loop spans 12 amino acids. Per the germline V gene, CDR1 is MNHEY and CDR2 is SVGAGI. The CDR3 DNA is TGTGCCAGCAGTAGCCCCAGGTATGGCTACACCTTC. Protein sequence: CASSSPRYGYTF.

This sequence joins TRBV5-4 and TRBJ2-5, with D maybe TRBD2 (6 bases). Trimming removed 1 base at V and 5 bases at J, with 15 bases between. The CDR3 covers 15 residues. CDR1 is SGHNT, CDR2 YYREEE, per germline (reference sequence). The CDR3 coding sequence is TGTGCCAGCAGCTTGATGGACGGGAGCATTGAGACCCAGTACTTC. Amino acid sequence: CASSLMDGSIETQYF.

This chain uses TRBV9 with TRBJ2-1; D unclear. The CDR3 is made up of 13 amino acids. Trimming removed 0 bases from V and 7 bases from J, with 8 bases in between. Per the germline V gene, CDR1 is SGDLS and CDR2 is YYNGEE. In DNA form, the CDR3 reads TGTGCCAGCAGCGTAGCCCCCGGTAATGAGCAGTTCTTC. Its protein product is CASSVAPGNEQFF.

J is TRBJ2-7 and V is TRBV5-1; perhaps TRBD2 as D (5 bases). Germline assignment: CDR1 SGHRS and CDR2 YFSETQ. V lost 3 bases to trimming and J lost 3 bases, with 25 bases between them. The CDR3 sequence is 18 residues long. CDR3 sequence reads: CASSSPNLPGIRVYEQYF. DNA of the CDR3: TGCGCCAGCAGCTCCCCCAACCTACCGGGGATAAGGGTCTACGAGCAGTACTTC.

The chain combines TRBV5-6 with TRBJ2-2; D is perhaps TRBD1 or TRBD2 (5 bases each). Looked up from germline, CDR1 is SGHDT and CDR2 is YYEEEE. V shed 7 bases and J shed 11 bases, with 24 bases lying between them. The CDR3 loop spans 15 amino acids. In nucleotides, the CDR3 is TGTGCCAGCTGGAAGGGGTATTACGTTTCGGGAGAGCTGTTTTTT. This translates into CASWKGYYVSGELFF.

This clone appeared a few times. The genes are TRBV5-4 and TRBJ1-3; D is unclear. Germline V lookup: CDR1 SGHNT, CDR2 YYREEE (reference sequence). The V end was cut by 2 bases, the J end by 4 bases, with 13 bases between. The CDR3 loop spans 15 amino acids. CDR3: CASSLAGISGNTIYF. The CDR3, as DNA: TGTGCCAGCAGCTTAGCAGGTATCTCGGGAAACACCATATATTTT.

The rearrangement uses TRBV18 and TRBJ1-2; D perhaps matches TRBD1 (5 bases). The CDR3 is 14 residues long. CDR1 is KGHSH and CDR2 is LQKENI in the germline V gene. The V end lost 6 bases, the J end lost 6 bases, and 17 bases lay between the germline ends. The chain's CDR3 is CASSPRQGGDGYTF. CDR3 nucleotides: TGTGCCAGCTCCCCAAGGCAGGGAGGGGATGGCTACACCTTC.

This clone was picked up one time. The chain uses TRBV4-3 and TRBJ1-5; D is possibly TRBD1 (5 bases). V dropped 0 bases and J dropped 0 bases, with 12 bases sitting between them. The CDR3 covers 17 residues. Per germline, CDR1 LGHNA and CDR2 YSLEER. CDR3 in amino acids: CASSQERQFYSNQPQHF. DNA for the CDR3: TGCGCCAGCAGCCAAGAAAGACAGTTCTATAGCAATCAGCCCCAGCATTTT.

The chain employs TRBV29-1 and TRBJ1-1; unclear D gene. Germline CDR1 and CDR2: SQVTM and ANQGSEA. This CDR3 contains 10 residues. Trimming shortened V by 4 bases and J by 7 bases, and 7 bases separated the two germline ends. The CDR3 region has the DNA TGCAGCGTTGCCCAAATTGAAGCTTTCTTT. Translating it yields CSVAQIEAFF.

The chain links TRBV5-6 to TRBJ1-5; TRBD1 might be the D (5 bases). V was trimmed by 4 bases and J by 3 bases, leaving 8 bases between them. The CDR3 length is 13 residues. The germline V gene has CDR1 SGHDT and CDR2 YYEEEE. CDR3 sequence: CASSEGPNQPQHF. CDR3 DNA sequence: TGTGCCAGCAGCGAGGGACCCAATCAGCCCCAGCATTTT.

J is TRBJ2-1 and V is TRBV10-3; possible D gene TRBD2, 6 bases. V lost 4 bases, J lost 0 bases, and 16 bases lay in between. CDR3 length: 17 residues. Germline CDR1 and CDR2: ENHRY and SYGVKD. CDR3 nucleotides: TGTGCCATCAGTGCTGGACTATCCGGGGGCTCCTACAATGAGCAGTTCTTC. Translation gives CAISAGLSGGSYNEQFF.

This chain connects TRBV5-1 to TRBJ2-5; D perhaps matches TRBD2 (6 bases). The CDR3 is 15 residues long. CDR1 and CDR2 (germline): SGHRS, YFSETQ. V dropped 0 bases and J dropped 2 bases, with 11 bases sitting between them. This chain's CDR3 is CASSLASREQETQYF. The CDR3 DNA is TGCGCCAGCAGCTTGGCTTCCCGGGAGCAAGAGACCCAGTACTTC.

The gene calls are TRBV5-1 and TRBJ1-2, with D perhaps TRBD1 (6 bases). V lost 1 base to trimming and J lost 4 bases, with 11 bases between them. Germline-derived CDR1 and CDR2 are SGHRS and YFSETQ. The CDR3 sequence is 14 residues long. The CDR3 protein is CASSLRTESYGYTF. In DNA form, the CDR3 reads TGCGCCAGCAGCTTGAGGACAGAAAGCTATGGCTACACCTTC.

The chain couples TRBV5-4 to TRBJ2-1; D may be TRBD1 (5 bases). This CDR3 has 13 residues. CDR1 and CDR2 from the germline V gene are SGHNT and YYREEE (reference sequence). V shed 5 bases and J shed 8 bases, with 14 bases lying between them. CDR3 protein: CASSSGQGDEQFF. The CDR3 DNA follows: TGTGCCAGCAGTTCCGGACAAGGCGATGAGCAGTTCTTC.

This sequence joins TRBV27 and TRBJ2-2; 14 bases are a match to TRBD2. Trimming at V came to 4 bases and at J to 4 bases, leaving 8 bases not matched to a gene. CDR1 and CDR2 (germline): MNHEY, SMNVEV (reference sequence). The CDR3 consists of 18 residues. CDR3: CASSSRLAGGPITGELFF. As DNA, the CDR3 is TGTGCCAGCAGTTCTAGACTAGCGGGAGGGCCGATCACCGGGGAGCTGTTTTTT.

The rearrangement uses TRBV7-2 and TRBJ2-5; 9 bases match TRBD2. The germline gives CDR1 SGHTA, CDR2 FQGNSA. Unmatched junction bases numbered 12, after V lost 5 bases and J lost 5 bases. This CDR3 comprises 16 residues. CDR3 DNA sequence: TGTGCCAGCAGCCGTACTGTAGCGGGAGCGAGGGAGACCCAGTACTTC. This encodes CASSRTVAGARETQYF.

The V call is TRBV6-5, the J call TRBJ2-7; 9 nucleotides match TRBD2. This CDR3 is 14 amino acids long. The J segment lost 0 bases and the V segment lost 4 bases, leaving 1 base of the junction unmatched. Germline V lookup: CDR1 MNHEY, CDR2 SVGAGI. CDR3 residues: CASSSSGVSYEQYF. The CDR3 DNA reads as TGTGCCAGCAGTTCTAGCGGGGTCTCCTACGAGCAGTACTTC.